The 28 T cell receptor beta chains in this list originate from one sample, sequenced in a study of shared clonotypes between healthy human individuals. Clones were sequenced by immunoSEQ multiplex PCR, and TCRdb holds only the in-frame ones, with some missing. This table has about 2.3 million clones, more than 85% appearing once. Specimen: naive CD4+ T cells from PBMCs. Indicated subset: CD45RA+ positively selected. The receptors shown here come from a young man in good health. Some clones in this sample may be carry-over from other donors' samples.

The V call is TRBV7-3, the J call TRBJ2-3; 9 nucleotides align to TRBD2. The V and J ends lost 5 bases and 6 bases, in that order; junction bases with no gene match: 15. This CDR3 comprises 17 residues. Germline V gene lookup returns CDR1 SGHTA and CDR2 FQGTGA. The CDR3 nucleotides read TGTGCCAGCAGCAAAGGATTCGGCGGGAGGGCAATTGATACGCAGTATTTT. It codes for CASSKGFGGRAIDTQYF.

DNA for the CDR3: TGTGCCAGCAACTCCGACAGGGCGCTACAGACCCAGTACTTC. Residues: CASNSDRALQTQYF. The chain has TRBV28 and TRBJ2-5; 7 positions match TRBD1. CDR1 MDHEN and CDR2 SYDVKM come from the germline V gene. V dropped 7 bases and J dropped 6; count of bases not matched to a gene: 11. The CDR3 is 14 amino acids.

The chain is built from TRBV30 and TRBJ1-1, with D perhaps TRBD1 (5 bases). Germline CDR1 is GTSNPN and CDR2 is SVGIG (reference sequence). The length of the CDR3 is 14 residues. V lost 0 bases and J lost 2, with 10 bases in between. The CDR3 bases are TGTGCCTGGAGTGTAGGGGTTCTAAACACTGAAGCTTTCTTT. Residues: CAWSVGVLNTEAFF.

Only one count was recorded for this clone. The chain carries TRBV11-2 and TRBJ1-5, with a weak D call TRBD1 (6 bases). The ends were cut back, 5 bases at V and 4 bases at J, with 9 bases in the middle. The CDR3 spans 13 residues. From germline, CDR1 is SGHAT and CDR2 FQNNGV. CDR3 DNA: TGTGCCAGCAGCCGACAGGAAAATCAGCCCCAGCATTTT. Amino acids: CASSRQENQPQHF.

The CDR3 coding sequence is TGTGCCAGCAGCTCAGTCCCGGGACAGGGAGATTTGAACACTGAAGCTTTCTTT. This codes for CASSSVPGQGDLNTEAFF. The genes are TRBV7-9 and TRBJ1-1; 9 nucleotides agree with TRBD1. Trimming removed 4 bases from V and 0 bases from J; junction bases left unmatched: 12. The CDR3 is 18 residues long. Germline CDR1 SEHNR, CDR2 FQNEAQ (reference sequence).

The chain employs TRBV28 and TRBJ1-1; 10 bases agree with TRBD1. V gave up 1 base and J gave up 3 bases; unmatched junction bases: 5. Germline V CDR1 and CDR2: MDHEN, SYDVKM. The CDR3 is made up of 16 amino acids. The CDR3 here is CASSLLAGQGYTEAFF. The CDR3 DNA follows: TGTGCCAGCAGTTTATTAGCGGGACAGGGGTACACTGAAGCTTTCTTT.

This chain uses TRBV5-6 with TRBJ2-5; 11 nucleotides match TRBD1. V lost 5 bases to trimming and J lost 5 bases; unmatched junction nucleotides: 8. This CDR3 has 15 amino acids. Germline V CDR1 and CDR2: SGHDT, YYEEEE. CDR3: CASSWTGGRRETQYF. The CDR3 DNA reads as TGTGCCAGCAGTTGGACAGGGGGCCGCCGCGAGACCCAGTACTTC.

Comments on this clone: The sample has other DNA sequences that encode this CDR3 too. This chain joins TRBV6-1 and TRBJ2-7; D unclear. The CDR3 sequence is 11 residues long. The germline gives CDR1 MNHNS, CDR2 SASEGT. Trimming took 6 bases from V and 0 from J, leaving 3 bases between them. CDR3 sequence (DNA): TGTGCCAGCAGCCCCTCCTACGAGCAGTACTTC. It is translated as CASSPSYEQYF.

This sequence joins TRBV4-1 and TRBJ2-7, with D unresolved. V was shortened by 4 bases and J by 0 bases, with 16 bases between the two germline ends. The germline V gene encodes CDR1 MGHRA and CDR2 YSYEKL. The CDR3 consists of 16 residues. The CDR3 protein is CASSLYANPSSYEQYF. The CDR3 DNA sequence: TGCGCCAGCAGCCTATACGCGAACCCCAGCTCCTACGAGCAGTACTTC.

This clone appeared once. The CDR3 DNA reads as TGTGCCAGCAGCAAACTAAGCCTCCCAACCGGGACCCAGTACTTC. This codes for CASSKLSLPTGTQYF. The chain is built from TRBV6-1 and TRBJ2-5; D gene uncertain. This CDR3 spans 15 amino acids. V lost 6 bases and J lost 7, with 21 bases in between. The germline CDR1 and CDR2 sequences are MNHNS and SASEGT.

Regarding this clone: Other DNA sequences in the sample encode the same CDR3. The chain carries TRBV7-2 and TRBJ2-5, with D uncertain. Per the germline V gene, CDR1 is SGHTA and CDR2 is FQGNSA. Trimming took 2 bases from V and 4 from J, leaving 5 bases between them. This CDR3 is built from 12 residues. The CDR3 reads CASSLWGETQYF. The DNA for the CDR3 is TGTGCCAGCAGCTTATGGGGAGAGACCCAGTACTTC.

The rearrangement links TRBV4-1 to TRBJ1-6; D gene ambiguous. Germline V gene sequence: CDR1 MGHRA, CDR2 YSYEKL. Trimming removed 3 bases at V and 9 bases at J, with 9 bases between. This CDR3 is 13 amino acids long. The CDR3 loop is CASSQERVSPLHF. CDR3 sequence (DNA): TGCGCCAGCAGCCAGGAAAGGGTTTCACCCCTCCACTTT.

The chain employs TRBV28 and TRBJ1-2; TRBD1 agrees at 9 bases. Germline loops: CDR1 MDHEN, CDR2 SYDVKM. The CDR3 contains 15 residues. Trimming removed 6 bases from V and 4 bases from J; junction bases left unmatched: 9. CDR3: CASSLDRGFFYGYTF. In DNA, the CDR3 is TGTGCCAGCAGCCTGGACAGGGGATTTTTCTATGGCTACACCTTC.

V gene TRBV4-3 combines with J gene TRBJ2-5, with 7 bases aligning to TRBD2. The CDR3 covers 14 residues. Per the germline V gene, CDR1 is LGHNA and CDR2 is YSLEER. Trimming removed 0 bases from V and 5 bases from J; junction bases left unmatched: 3. This CDR3 reads CASSQDGRSETQYF. The CDR3 bases are TGCGCCAGCAGCCAAGACGGGAGGTCGGAGACCCAGTACTTC.

The V and J genes are TRBV28 and TRBJ2-7, with D possibly TRBD2 on 5 matching bases. CDR1 MDHEN and CDR2 SYDVKM come from the germline V gene. The CDR3 is 14 amino acids. Trimming cost V 2 bases and J 4 bases, with 12 bases left between them. CDR3: CASSLNGPGYEQYF. The CDR3, as DNA: TGTGCCAGCAGTTTAAATGGCCCGGGGTACGAGCAGTACTTC.

V usage is TRBV6-6 and J usage is TRBJ1-3; TRBD1 is a possible D gene (5 bases). Germline CDR1 reads MNHNY; CDR2 reads SVGAGI (reference sequence). V was trimmed by 7 bases and J by 0 bases, leaving 13 bases between them. The CDR3 extends over 15 amino acids. The CDR3 DNA reads as TGTGCCAGCAACAATCAGGGCCTCTCTGGAAACACCATATATTTT. This translates into CASNNQGLSGNTIYF.

This sequence joins TRBV7-6 and TRBJ2-7; D might be TRBD1 or TRBD2, each matching 7 bases. Germline V gene data show CDR1 as SGHVS and CDR2 as FNYEAQ. V lost 6 bases and J lost 5, with 23 bases in between. This CDR3 has 16 amino acids. The CDR3 DNA is TGTGCCAGCAGGGGTCTCAGGGGGGAGGGGATCAACGAGCAGTACTTC. This encodes CASRGLRGEGINEQYF.

The genes are TRBV23-1 and TRBJ1-3; D unresolved. TRBV23-1 is annotated as an ORF whose role is uncertain. Deletions cut 5 bases from V and 7 bases from J, with 12 bases between. The CDR3 extends over 13 amino acids. CDR3 residues: CASSGNSPNTIYF. The CDR3 DNA follows: TGCGCCAGCAGTGGTAACAGTCCTAACACCATATATTTT.

This chain uses TRBV29-1 with TRBJ1-2; no firm D call. V was cut by 7 bases and J by 1 base, with 10 bases left in between. This CDR3 region has 12 residues. Germline loops: CDR1 SQVTM, CDR2 ANQGSEA. The CDR3 nucleotides read TGCAGCGCTGTCACAGTTAACTATGGCTACACCTTC. It specifies CSAVTVNYGYTF. The full variable domain, its missing parts supplied by reference TRBV29-1 and TRBJ1-2, is SAVISQKPSRDICQRGTSLTIQCQVDSQVTMMFWYRQQPGQSLTLIATANQGSEATYESGFVIDKFPISRPNLTFSTLTVSNMSPEDSSIYLCSAVTVNYGYTFGSGTRLTVV.

The rearrangement joins TRBV19 to TRBJ1-2; D is unresolved. The V gene's germline CDR1 is LNHDA and CDR2 SQIVND (reference sequence). The V gene lost 3 bases and the J gene lost 5 bases, with 10 bases spanning the gap. CDR3 size: 13 residues. The CDR3 loop is CASSMGEGYGYTF. The CDR3 DNA is TGTGCCAGTAGTATGGGAGAAGGGTATGGCTACACCTTC.

V usage is TRBV13 and J usage is TRBJ2-7, with 11 bases lining up with TRBD1. The CDR3 spans 16 residues. The germline gives CDR1 PRHDT, CDR2 FYEKMQ (reference sequence). V lost 5 bases and J lost 3; bases outside the gene matches: 9. The CDR3 DNA reads as TGTGCCAGCAGCCCTCGCGCCGGGACAGGGGGCTACGAGCAGTACTTC. This sequence encodes CASSPRAGTGGYEQYF. The whole variable domain, filled in from reference TRBV13 and TRBJ2-7, reads AAGVIQSPRHLIKEKRETATLKCYPIPRHDTVYWYQQGPGQDPQFLISFYEKMQSDKGSIPDRFSAQQFSDYHSELNMSSLELGDSALYFCASSPRAGTGGYEQYFGPGTRLTVT.

The chain has TRBV5-6 and TRBJ1-5, with D possibly being TRBD1 (5 bases). V was shortened by 0 bases and J by 3 bases, with 13 bases between the two germline ends. The germline V gene has CDR1 SGHDT and CDR2 YYEEEE. The CDR3 is made up of 16 amino acids. Here the CDR3 DNA reads TGTGCCAGCAGCTTGGCGGTGGGACGGGTCAATCAGCCCCAGCATTTT. This encodes CASSLAVGRVNQPQHF.

The rearrangement links TRBV30 to TRBJ2-1, with 8 positions matching TRBD2. Trimming took 2 bases from V and 15 from J; bases not matched to a gene: 6. The CDR3 runs to 11 residues. Germline V gene data show CDR1 as GTSNPN and CDR2 as SVGIG (reference sequence). The CDR3 nucleotides are TGTGCCTGGAGTAATAGCGGGGTGGTGTTCTTC. It specifies CAWSNSGVVFF.

The chain recombines TRBV11-2 with TRBJ2-7, with 8 positions matching TRBD2. CDR3 length: 14 amino acids. Trimming removed 4 bases from V and 6 bases from J; junction bases left unmatched: 8. The V gene's germline CDR1 is SGHAT and CDR2 FQNNGV. CDR3 coding DNA: TGTGCCAGCAGCTATTCAGCGGGAGTACTCGAGCAGTACTTC. It translates to CASSYSAGVLEQYF.

CDR3 nucleotide sequence: TGTGCCATCAGTGAGTCGGGGAATACGCAGTATTTT. Translation: CAISESGNTQYF. V and J are TRBV10-3 and TRBJ2-3, with D unclear. Germline CDR1 is ENHRY and CDR2 is SYGVKD. The ends were cut back, 0 bases at V and 7 bases at J, with 5 bases in the middle. The CDR3 runs to 12 residues.

The chain is built from TRBV25-1 and TRBJ2-5; tentatively, D is TRBD2 (6 bases). The CDR3 spans 13 residues. CDR1 is MGHDK and CDR2 is SYGVNS in the germline V gene. V was cut by 9 bases and J by 5 bases, with 16 bases left in between. As DNA, the CDR3 is TGTGCCAGTACGGGGGAGGTAAGGGAGACCCAGTACTTC. This sequence encodes CASTGEVRETQYF.

The chain recombines TRBV7-2 with TRBJ2-5; unclear D gene. The germline V and J ends were trimmed by 8 bases and 5 bases, with 9 bases remaining between them. Germline CDR1 is SGHTA and CDR2 is FQGNSA. This CDR3 is 11 amino acids long. The CDR3 is CASRIGETQYF. As DNA, the CDR3 is TGTGCCAGCCGTATAGGGGAGACCCAGTACTTC.

The sample holds one count of this clone. Other DNA sequences of this sample code for an identical CDR3. This chain's CDR3 is CASSARGNTEAFF. The CDR3 region has the DNA TGTGCCAGCAGCGCCCGAGGGAACACTGAAGCTTTCTTT. The chain uses TRBV9 and TRBJ1-1, with D hard to call. Trimming removed 3 bases at V and 1 base at J, with 7 bases between. Germline V gene lookup returns CDR1 SGDLS and CDR2 YYNGEE. There are 13 residues in the CDR3.